This TCR beta chain was sequenced during a study of T cells in Graves' hyperthyroidism and ophthalmopathy. Study-wide points: Ophthalmopathy was predicted by the model a median of about 6.7 months ahead of onset.

CDR3 length: 14 residues. V was shortened by 6 bases and J by 1 base, with 12 bases between the two germline ends. Germline V gives CDR1 DFQATT, CDR2 SNEGSKA (reference sequence). Uncontrolled infections, other autoimmune diseases, pregnancy or lactation led to exclusion of patients. PBMCs stemmed from approximately 10 ml fresh peripheral blood. Template material for amplifying TCR beta CDR3 regions consisted of RNA transcripts. RT-PCR in the first round (using the HTBI primer set) targeted the TCR CDR3. TCRdb independently ran MiXCR on the multiplex PCR reads; one entry per CDR3 protein. The sample has about 360,000 distinct CDR3 sequences; about 12% are singletons. This clonotype was seen repeatedly, ten times or more. No antigen is known for it.

The rearrangement links TRBV20-1 to TRBJ2-2; a possible D gene is TRBD2 (6 bases). The sequence was obtained from a woman under 30 with Graves' hyperthyroidism. Specimen: blood. The CDR3, as DNA: TGCAGTGCAGCTAGCGAGAGGAACACCGGGGAGCTGTTTTTT. It encodes CSAASERNTGELFF.